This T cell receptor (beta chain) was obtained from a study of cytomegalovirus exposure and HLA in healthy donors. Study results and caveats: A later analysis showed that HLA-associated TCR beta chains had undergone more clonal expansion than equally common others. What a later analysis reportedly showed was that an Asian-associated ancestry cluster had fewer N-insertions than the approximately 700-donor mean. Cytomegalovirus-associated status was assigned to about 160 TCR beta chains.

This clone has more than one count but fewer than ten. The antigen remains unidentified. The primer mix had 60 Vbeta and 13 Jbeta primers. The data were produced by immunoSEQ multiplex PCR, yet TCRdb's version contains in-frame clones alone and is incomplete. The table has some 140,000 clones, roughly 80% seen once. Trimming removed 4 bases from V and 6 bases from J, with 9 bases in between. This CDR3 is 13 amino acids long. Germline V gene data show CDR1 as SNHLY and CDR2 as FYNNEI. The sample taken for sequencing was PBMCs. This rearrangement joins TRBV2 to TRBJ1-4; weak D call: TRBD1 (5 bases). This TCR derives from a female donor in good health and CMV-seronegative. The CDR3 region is CASSVGRDEKLFF. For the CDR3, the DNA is TGTGCCAGCAGTGTCGGCAGGGATGAAAAACTGTTTTTT.